The clone carrying this T cell receptor beta chain was observed a few times. Its antigen remains unknown. The data originate from a study of response to subunit inactivated influenza vaccine. With 3 bases removed from V and 0 bases from J, the gap between germline ends came to 9 bases. This CDR3 is 15 amino acids long. Findings and caveats of the study: Each seasonal influenza vaccination, the authors suggested, recruits few new T cells.

MiXCR, run by TCRdb on the RT-PCR reads, gives a single entry per CDR3 protein. The top ten clones hold 10% of a sample with 800,000 to 1,000,000 distinct CDR3 sequences, approximately 22% of them seen once. This rearrangement joins TRBV12-3 or TRBV12-4 to TRBJ1-5; D gene unclear. Sequenced material: PBMCs from blood, taken 4 to 6 days after vaccination. This TCR came from a man aged 50-60 years who received an inactivated influenza vaccine. The CDR3 bases are TGTGCCAGCAGTTTGGACGGATTTAGCAATCAGCCCCAGCATTTT. Its protein product is CASSLDGFSNQPQHF.